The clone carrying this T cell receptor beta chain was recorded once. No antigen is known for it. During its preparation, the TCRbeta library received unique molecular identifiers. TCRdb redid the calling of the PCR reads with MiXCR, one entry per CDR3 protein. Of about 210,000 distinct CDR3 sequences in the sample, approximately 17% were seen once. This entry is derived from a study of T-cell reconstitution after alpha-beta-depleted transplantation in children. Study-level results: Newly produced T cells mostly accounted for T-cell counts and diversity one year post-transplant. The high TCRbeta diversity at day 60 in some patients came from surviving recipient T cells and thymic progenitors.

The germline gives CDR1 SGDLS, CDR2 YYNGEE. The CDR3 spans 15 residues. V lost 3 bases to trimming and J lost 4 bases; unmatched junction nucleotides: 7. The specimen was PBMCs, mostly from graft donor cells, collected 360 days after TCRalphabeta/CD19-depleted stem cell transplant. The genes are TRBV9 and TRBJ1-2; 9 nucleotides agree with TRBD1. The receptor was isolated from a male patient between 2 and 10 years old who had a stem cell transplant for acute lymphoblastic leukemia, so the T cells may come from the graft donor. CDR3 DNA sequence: TGTGCCAGCAGCGACCGGACAGGGGTCGCCTATGGCTACACCTTC. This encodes CASSDRTGVAYGYTF.